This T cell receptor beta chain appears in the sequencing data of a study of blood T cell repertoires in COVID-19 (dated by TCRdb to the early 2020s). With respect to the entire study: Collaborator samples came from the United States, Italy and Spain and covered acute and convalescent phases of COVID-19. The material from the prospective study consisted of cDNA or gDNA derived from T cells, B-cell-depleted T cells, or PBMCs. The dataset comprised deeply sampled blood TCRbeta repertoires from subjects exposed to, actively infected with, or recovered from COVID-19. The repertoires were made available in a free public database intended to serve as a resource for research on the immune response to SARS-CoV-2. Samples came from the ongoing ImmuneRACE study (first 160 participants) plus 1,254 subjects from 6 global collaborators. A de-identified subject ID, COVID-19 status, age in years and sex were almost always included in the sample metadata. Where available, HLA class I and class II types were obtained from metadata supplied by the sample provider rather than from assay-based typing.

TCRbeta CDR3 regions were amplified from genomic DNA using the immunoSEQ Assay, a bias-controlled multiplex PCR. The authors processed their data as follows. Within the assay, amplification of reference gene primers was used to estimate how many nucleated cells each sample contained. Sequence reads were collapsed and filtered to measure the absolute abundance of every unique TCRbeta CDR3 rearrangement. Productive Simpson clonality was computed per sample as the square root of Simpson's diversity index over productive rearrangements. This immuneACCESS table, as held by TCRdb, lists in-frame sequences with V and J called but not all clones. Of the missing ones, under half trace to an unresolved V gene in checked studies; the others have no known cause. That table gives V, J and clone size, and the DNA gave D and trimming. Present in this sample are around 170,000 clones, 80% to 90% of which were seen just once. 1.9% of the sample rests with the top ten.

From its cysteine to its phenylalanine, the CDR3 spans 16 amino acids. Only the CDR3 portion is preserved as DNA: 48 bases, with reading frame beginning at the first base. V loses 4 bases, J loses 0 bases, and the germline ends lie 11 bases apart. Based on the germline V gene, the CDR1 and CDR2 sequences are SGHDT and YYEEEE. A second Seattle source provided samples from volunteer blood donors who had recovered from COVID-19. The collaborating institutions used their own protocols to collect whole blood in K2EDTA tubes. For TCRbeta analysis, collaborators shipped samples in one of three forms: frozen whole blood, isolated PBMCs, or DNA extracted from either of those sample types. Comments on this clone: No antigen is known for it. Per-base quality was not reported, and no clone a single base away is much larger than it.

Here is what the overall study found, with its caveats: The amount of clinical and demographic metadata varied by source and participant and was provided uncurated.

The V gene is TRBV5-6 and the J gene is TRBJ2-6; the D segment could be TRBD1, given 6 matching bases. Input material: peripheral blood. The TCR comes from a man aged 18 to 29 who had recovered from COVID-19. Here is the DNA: TGTGCCAGCAGCCCGCAGGGGTACTCTGGGGCCAACGTCCTGACTTTC. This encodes CASSPQGYSGANVLTF.